These T cell receptor beta chains were read from a single sample in a study of cytomegalovirus exposure and HLA in healthy donors. TCRdb's copy holds only in-frame clones and misses some; the assay was immunoSEQ multiplex PCR. The table has 75,000 to 95,000 clones, roughly 63% seen once; the top ten hold roughly 21%. The sequencing input was PBMCs. Every receptor here comes from a woman in her 50s in good health and CMV-seropositive. Both conserved end residues are part of each CDR3. Each record gives: D gene, clone size, J gene, V gene, CDR3 protein, CDR3 DNA. D genes are given only for firm matches. Clone sizes are given selectively: once, few, many, or a class where the clone is expanded.

>TRBD1|NA|TRBJ2-7|TRBV5-4
CASSEGQGDHYEQYF
TGTGCCAGCAGCGAGGGACAGGGAGATCACTACGAGCAGTACTTC
>TRBD1|once|TRBJ2-1|TRBV10-3
CAINNPGTGNNEQFF
TGTGCCATCAACAACCCCGGGACAGGGAACAATGAGCAGTTCTTC
>TRBD1|NA|TRBJ1-2|TRBV11-2
CASSLGGTGGRRGYTF
TGTGCCAGCAGCTTAGGAGGGACAGGGGGAAGGCGTGGCTACACCTTC
>TRBD1|NA|TRBJ2-7|TRBV7-9
CASSFSLGTADGNEQYF
TGTGCCAGCAGCTTTTCCCTCGGGACAGCTGACGGAAACGAGCAGTACTTC
>NA|few|TRBJ1-3|TRBV7-9
CASSFRDSGNTIYF
TGTGCCAGCAGCTTCCGGGACTCTGGAAACACCATATATTTT
>NA|NA|TRBJ1-1|TRBV6-5
CASSPEERLKAFF
TGTGCCAGCAGCCCCGAGGAGAGGCTTAAAGCTTTCTTT
>TRBD1|few|TRBJ2-6|TRBV5-5
CASSLLQGESSGANVLTF
TGTGCCAGCAGCTTGCTTCAGGGGGAGAGCTCTGGGGCCAACGTCCTGACTTTC
>NA|NA|TRBJ2-7|TRBV30
CAWSVTRGNEQYF
TGTGCCTGGAGTGTCACACGGGGGAACGAGCAGTACTTC
>NA|NA|TRBJ1-2|TRBV7-6
CASSLQGRLGYTF
TGTGCCAGCAGCTTACAGGGGCGGTTGGGCTACACCTTC
>NA|once|TRBJ1-3|TRBV4-3
CASSQDVEYSGNTIYF
TGCGCCAGCAGCCAAGATGTGGAGTACTCTGGAAACACCATATATTTT
>NA|NA|TRBJ1-5|TRBV28
CASTSQGRGNQPQHF
TGTGCCAGCACCTCCCAGGGAAGGGGAAATCAGCCCCAGCATTTT
>NA|NA|TRBJ1-3|TRBV5-1
CASSPWATESGNTIYF
TGCGCCAGCAGCCCCTGGGCCACTGAATCTGGAAACACCATATATTTT
>TRBD1|NA|TRBJ2-7|TRBV14
CASSQGQGLYEQYF
TGTGCCAGCAGCCAAGGACAGGGCCTCTACGAGCAGTACTTC
>NA|NA|TRBJ1-6|TRBV7-6
CASSPSGLGGAYNSPLHF
TGTGCCAGCAGCCCTTCGGGACTCGGGGGGGCCTATAATTCACCCCTCCACTTT
>NA|NA|TRBJ2-5|TRBV14
CASSQPPRAETQYF
TGTGCCAGCAGCCAACCGCCGCGCGCAGAGACCCAGTACTTC
>NA|NA|TRBJ2-1|TRBV27
CASSPQTLREQFF
TGTGCCAGCAGTCCACAGACCCTACGGGAGCAGTTCTTC
>NA|NA|TRBJ2-7|TRBV6-6
CASSYSSYEQYF
TGTGCCAGCAGTTACTCCAGCTACGAGCAGTACTTC
>NA|NA|TRBJ2-1|TRBV27
CASSLAGSCNEQFF
TGTGCCAGCAGTTTGGCGGGGTCCTGCAATGAGCAGTTCTTC
>NA|few|TRBJ1-1|TRBV4-1
CASSQGEQGTEAFF
TGCGCCAGCAGCCAAGGGGAACAGGGTACTGAAGCTTTCTTT
>TRBD1|NA|TRBJ2-3|TRBV10-1
CASSSQGATDTQYF
TGCGCCAGCAGTTCCCAGGGGGCGACAGATACGCAGTATTTT
>NA|NA|TRBJ1-1|TRBV28
CASSLGTHTEAFF
TGTGCCAGCAGTCTAGGGACACACACTGAAGCTTTCTTT
>TRBD1|once|TRBJ1-2|TRBV6-1
CAGGQGFGYTF
TGTGCCGGAGGACAGGGCTTTGGCTACACCTTC
>TRBD1|NA|TRBJ2-7|TRBV5-1
CASSLAGGKGYEQYF
TGCGCCAGCAGCTTAGCAGGGGGCAAAGGCTACGAGCAGTACTTC
>NA|NA|TRBJ1-1|TRBV7-6
CASSLRRNENTEAFF
TGTGCCAGCAGCTTAAGGCGGAACGAGAACACTGAAGCTTTCTTT